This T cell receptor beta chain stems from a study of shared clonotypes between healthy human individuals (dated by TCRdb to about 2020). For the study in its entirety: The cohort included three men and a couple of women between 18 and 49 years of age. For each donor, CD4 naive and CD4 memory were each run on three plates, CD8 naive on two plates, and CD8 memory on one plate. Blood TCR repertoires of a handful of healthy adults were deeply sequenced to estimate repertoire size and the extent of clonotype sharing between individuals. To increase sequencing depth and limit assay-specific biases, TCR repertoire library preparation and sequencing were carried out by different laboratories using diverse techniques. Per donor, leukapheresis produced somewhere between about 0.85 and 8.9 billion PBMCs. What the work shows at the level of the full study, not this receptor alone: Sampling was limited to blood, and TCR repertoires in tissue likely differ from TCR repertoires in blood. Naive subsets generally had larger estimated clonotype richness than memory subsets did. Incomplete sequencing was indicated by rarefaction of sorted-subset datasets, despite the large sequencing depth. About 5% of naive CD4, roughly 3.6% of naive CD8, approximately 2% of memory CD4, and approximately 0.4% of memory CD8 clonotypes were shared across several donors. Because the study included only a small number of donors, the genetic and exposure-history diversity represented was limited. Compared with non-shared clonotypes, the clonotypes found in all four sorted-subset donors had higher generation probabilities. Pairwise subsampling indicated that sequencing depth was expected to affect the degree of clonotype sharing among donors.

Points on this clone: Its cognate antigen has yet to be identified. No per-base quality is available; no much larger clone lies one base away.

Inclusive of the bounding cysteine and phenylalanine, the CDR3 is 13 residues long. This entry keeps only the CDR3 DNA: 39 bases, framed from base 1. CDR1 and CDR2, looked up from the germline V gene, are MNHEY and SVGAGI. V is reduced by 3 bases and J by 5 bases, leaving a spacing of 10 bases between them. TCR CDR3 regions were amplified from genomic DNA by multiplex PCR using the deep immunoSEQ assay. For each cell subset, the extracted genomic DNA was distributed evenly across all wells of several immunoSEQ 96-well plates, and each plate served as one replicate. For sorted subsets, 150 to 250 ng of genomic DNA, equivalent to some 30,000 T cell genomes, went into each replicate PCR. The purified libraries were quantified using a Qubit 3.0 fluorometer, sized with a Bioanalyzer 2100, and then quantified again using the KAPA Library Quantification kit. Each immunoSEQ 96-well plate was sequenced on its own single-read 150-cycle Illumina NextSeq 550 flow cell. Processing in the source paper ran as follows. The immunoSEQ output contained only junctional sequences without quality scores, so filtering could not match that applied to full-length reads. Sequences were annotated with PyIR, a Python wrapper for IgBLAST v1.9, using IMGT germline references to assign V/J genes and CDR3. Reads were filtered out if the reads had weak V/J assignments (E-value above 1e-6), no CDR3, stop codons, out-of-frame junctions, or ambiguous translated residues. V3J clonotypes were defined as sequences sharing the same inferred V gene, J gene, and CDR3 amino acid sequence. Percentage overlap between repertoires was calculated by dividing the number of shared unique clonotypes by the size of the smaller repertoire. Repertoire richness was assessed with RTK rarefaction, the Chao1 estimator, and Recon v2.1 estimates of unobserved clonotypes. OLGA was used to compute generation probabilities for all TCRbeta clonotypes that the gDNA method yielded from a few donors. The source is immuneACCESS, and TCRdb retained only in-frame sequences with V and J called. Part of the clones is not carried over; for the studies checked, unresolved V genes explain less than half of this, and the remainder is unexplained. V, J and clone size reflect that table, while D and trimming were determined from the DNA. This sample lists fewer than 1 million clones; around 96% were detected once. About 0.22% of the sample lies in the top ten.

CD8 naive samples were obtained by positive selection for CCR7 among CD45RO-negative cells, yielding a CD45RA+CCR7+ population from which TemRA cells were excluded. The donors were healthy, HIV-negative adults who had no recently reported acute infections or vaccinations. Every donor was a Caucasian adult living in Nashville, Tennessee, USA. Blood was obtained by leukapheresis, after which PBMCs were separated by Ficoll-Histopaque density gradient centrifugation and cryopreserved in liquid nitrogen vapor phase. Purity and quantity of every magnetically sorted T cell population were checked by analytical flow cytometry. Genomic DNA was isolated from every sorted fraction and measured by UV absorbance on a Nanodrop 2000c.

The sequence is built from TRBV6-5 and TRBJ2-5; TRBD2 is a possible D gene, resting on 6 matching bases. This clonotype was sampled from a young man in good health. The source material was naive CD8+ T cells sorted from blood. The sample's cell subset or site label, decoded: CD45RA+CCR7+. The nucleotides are TGTGCCAGCAGTTATTCTAGCGATGAGACCCAGTACTTC. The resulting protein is CASSYSSDETQYF.